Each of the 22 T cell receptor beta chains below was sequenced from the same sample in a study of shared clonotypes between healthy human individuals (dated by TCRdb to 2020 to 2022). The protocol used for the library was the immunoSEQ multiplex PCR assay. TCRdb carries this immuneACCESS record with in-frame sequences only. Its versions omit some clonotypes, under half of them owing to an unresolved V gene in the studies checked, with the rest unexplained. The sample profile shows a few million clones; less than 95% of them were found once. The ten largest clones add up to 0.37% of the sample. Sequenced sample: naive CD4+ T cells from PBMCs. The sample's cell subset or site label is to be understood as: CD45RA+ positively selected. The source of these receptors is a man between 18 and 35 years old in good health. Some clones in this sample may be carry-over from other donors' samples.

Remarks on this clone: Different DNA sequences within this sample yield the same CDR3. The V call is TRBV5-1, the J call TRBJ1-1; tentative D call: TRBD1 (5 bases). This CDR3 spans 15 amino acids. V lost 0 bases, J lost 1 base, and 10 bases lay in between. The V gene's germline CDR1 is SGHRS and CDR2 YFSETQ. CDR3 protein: CASSLEGQPNTEAFF. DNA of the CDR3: TGCGCCAGCAGCTTGGAGGGGCAGCCGAACACTGAAGCTTTCTTT.

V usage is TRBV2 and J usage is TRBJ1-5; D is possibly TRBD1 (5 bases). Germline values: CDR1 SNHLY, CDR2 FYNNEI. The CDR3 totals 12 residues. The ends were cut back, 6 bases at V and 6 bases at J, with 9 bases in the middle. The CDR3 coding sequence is TGTGCCAGCAGGGACACAGGTCAGCCCCAGCATTTT. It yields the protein CASRDTGQPQHF. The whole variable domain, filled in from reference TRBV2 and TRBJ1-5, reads EPEVTQTPSHQVTQMGQEVILRCVPISNHLYFYWYRQILGQKVEFLVSFYNNEISEKSEIFDDQFSVERPDGSNFTLKIRSTKLEDSAMYFCASRDTGQPQHFGDGTRLSIL.

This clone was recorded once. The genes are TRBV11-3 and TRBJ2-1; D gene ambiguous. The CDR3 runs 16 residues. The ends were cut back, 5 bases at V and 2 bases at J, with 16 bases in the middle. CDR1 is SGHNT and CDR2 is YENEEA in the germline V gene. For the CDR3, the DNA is TGTGCCAGCAGCCCTCTATGGAACGGCGCCTACAATGAGCAGTTCTTC. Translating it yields CASSPLWNGAYNEQFF.

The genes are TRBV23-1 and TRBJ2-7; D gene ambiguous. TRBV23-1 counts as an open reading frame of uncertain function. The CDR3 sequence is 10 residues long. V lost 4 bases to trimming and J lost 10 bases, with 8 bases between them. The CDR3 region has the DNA TGCGCCAGCAGTCCGAGCCTTCAGTACTTC. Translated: CASSPSLQYF.

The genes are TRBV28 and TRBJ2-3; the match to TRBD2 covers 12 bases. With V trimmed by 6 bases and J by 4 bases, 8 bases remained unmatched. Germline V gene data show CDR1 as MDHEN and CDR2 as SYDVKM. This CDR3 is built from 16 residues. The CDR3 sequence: CASRTLAGGPPDTQYF. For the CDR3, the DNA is TGTGCCAGCAGAACTCTAGCGGGAGGGCCACCAGATACGCAGTATTTT.

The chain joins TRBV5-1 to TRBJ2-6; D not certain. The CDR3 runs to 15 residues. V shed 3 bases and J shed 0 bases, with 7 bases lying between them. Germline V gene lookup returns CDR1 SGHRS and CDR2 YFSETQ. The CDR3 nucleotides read TGCGCCAGCAGCTCGATGGGCTCTGGGGCCAACGTCCTGACTTTC. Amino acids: CASSSMGSGANVLTF. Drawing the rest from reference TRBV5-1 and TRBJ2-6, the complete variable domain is KAGVTQTPRYLIKTRGQQVTLSCSPISGHRSVSWYQQTPGQGLQFLFEYFSETQRNKGNFPGRFSGRQFSNSRSEMNVSTLELGDSALYLCASSSMGSGANVLTFGAGSRLTVL.

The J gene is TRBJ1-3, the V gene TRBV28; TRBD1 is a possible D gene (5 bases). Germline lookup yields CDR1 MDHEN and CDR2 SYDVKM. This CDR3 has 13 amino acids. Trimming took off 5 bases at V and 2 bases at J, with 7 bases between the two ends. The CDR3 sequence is CASSQGAGNTIYF. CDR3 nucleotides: TGTGCCAGCAGTCAGGGAGCTGGAAACACCATATATTTT. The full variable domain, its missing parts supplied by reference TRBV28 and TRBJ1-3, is DVKVTQSSRYLVKRTGEKVFLECVQDMDHENMFWYRQDPGLGLRLIYFSYDVKMKEKGDIPEGYSVSREKKERFSLILESASTNQTSMYLCASSQGAGNTIYFGEGSWLTVV.

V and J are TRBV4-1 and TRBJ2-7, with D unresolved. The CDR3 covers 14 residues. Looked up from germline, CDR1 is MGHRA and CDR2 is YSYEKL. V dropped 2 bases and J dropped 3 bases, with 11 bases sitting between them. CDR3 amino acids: CASSQSGLGYEQYF. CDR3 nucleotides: TGCGCCAGCAGCCAATCGGGTCTAGGCTACGAGCAGTACTTC.

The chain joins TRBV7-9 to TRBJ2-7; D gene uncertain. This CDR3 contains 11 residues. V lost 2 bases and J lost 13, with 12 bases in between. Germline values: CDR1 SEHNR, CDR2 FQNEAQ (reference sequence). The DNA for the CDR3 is TGTGCCAGCAGCTTATCGTTTCGACTTTACTTC. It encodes CASSLSFRLYF. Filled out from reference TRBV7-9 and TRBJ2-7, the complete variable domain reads DTGVSQNPRHKITKRGQNVTFRCDPISEHNRLYWYRQTLGQGPEFLTYFQNEAQLEKSRLLSDRFSAERPKGSFSTLEIQRTEQGDSAMYLCASSLSFRLYFGPGTRLTVT.

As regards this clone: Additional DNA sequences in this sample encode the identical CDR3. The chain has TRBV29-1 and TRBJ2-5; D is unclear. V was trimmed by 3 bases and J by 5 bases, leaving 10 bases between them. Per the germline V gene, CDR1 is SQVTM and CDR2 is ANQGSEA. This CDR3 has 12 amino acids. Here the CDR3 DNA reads TGCAGCGTTGAGGGGTCTACCGAGACCCAGTACTTC. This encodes CSVEGSTETQYF.

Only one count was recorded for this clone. CDR3: CASSSGSEGAEAFF. CDR3 bases: TGCGCCAGCAGCTCCGGGTCTGAGGGCGCTGAAGCTTTCTTT. This chain links TRBV5-1 with TRBJ1-1; no firm D call. The length of the CDR3 is 14 residues. CDR1 and CDR2 (germline): SGHRS, YFSETQ. Deletions cut 3 bases from V and 6 bases from J, with 15 bases between.

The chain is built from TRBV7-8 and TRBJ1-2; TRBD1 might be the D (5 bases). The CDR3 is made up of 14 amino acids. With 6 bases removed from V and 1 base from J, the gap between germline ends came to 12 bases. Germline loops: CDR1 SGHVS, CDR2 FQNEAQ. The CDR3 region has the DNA TGTGCCAGCAGTGAGGGGCCGGATAACTATGGCTACACCTTC. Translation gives CASSEGPDNYGYTF.

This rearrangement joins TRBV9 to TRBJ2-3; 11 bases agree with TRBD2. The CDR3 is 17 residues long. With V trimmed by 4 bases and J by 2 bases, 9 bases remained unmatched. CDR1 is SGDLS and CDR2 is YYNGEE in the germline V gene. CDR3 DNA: TGTGCCAGCAGCCGAATTCTAGCGGGAGGAATCACAGATACGCAGTATTTT. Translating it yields CASSRILAGGITDTQYF.

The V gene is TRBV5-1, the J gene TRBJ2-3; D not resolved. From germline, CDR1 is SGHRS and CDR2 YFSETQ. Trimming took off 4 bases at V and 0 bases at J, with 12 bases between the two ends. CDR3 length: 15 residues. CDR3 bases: TGCGCCAGCAGCCCGTCTAACCCCAGCACAGATACGCAGTATTTT. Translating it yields CASSPSNPSTDTQYF.

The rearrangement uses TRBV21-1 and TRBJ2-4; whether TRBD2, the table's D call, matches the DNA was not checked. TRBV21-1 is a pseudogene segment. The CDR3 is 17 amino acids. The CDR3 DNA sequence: TGTGCCAGCAGCAGGGACCGGGCGGGGGTAGCCAAAAACATTCAGTACTTC. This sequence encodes CASSRDRAGVAKNIQYF.

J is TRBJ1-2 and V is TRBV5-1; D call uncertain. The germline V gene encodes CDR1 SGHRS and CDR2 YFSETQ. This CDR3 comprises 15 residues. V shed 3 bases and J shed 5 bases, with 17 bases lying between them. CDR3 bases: TGCGCCAGCAGCTCCCGACCGCCAGCCTCATATGGCTACACCTTC. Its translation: CASSSRPPASYGYTF.

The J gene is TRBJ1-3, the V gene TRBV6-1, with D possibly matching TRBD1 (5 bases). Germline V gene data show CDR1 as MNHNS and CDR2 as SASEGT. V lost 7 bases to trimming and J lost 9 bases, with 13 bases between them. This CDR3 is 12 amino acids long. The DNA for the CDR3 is TGTGCCAGCACAATCTGGGGGGGCACCATATATTTT. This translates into CASTIWGGTIYF.

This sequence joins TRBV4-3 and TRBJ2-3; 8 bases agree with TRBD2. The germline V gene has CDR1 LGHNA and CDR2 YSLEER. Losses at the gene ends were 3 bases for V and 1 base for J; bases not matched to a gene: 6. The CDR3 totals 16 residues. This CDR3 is CASSQKLAVGTDTQYF. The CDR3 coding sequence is TGCGCCAGCAGCCAGAAACTAGCGGTTGGCACAGATACGCAGTATTTT.

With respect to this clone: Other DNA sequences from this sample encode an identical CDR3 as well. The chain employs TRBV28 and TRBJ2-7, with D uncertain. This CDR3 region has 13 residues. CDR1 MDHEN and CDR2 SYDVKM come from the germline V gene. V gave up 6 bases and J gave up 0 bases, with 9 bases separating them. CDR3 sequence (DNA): TGTGCCAGCAGACTGGGGTCCTCCTACGAGCAGTACTTC. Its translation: CASRLGSSYEQYF.

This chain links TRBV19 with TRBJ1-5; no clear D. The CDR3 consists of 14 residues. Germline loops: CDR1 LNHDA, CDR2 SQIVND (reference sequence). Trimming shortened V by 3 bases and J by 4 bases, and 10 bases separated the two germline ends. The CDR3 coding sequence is TGTGCCAGTAGTATGAGGATGTCTAATCAGCCCCAGCATTTT. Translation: CASSMRMSNQPQHF.

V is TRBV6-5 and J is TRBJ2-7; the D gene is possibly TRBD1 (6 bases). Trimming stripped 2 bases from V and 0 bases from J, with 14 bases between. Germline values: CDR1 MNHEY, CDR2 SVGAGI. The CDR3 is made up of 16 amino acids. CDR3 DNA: TGTGCCAGCAGTTACGCCCCGACAGGAGCCTCCTACGAGCAGTACTTC. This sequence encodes CASSYAPTGASYEQYF.

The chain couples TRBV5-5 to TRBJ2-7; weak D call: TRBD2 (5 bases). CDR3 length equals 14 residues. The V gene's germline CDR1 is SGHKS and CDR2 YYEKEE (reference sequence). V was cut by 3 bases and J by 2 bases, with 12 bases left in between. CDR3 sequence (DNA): TGTGCCAGCAGCTGGGAGCGGCCGACCTACGAGCAGTACTTC. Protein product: CASSWERPTYEQYF.